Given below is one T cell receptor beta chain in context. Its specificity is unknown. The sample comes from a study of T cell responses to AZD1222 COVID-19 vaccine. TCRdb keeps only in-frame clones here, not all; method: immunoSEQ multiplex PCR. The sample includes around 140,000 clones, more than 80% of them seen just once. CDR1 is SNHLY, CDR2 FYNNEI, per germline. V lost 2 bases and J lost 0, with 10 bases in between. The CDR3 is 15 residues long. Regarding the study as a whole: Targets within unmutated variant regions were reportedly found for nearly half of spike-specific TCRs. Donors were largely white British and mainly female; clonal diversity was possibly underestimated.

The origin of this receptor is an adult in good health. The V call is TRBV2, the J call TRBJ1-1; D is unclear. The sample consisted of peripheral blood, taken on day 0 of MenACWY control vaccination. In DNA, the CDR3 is TGTGCCAGCAGTGAATTCCTGGAGATGAACACTGAAGCTTTCTTT. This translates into CASSEFLEMNTEAFF.